This T cell receptor beta chain was profiled in a study of shared clonotypes between healthy human individuals. Broader study findings: Sorted-subset samples were not fully sequenced, rarefaction indicated. When naive CD4 clonotypes were compared across a few donors, 4% to 6.5% were shared.

Investigators divided CD4+ cells into CD45RA+ naive and CD45RA-negative memory subsets. The CDR3 has 18 residues. After removal of 3 bases from V and 2 bases from J, the junction contained 16 bases not matched to a gene. The germline V gene has CDR1 SGHRS and CDR2 YFSETQ. Using immunoSEQ multiplex PCR, the repertoire was profiled, and TCRdb retains in-frame clones only, with some absent. In the table there are about 2.4 million clones, under 95% of which are singletons. Notes on this clone: Its antigen is unknown.

The receptor was derived from a man in his late teens or twenties in good health. Some clones in this sample may be carry-over from other donors' samples. The sequencing input was naive CD4+ T cells from PBMCs. Sample subset: CD45RA+ positively selected. This chain connects TRBV5-1 to TRBJ2-7; 8 nucleotides align to TRBD1. The CDR3 protein is CASSSLGPLGTGTYEQYF. CDR3 nucleotide sequence: TGCGCCAGCAGCTCGCTCGGTCCCCTCGGGACAGGTACCTACGAGCAGTACTTC.